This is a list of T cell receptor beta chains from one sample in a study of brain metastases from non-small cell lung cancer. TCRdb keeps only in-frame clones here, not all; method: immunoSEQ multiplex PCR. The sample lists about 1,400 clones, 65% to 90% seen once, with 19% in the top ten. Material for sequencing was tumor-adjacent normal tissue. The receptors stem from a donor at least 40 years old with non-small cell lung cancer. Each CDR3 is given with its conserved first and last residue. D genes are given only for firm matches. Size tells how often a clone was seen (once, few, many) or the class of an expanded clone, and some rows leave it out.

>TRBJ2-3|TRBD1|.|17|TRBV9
TGTGCCAGCAGCGTAGATACAGGACAGGGGGGCACAGATACGCAGTATTTT
CASSVDTGQGGTDTQYF
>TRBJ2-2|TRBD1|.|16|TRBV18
TGTGCCAGCTCACAGCCGGGGACAGGGGGCACCGGGGAGCTGTTTTTT
CASSQPGTGGTGELFF
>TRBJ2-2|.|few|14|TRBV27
TGTGCCAGCAGTCCGGGACAATCCACCGGGGAGCTGTTTTTT
CASSPGQSTGELFF
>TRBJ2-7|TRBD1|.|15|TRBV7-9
TGTGCCAACAGCTTCGGTAGTCACAGGGGCGACGAGCAGTACTTC
CANSFGSHRGDEQYF
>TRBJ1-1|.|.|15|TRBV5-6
TGTGCCAGCCAGCTTGTCACAATTTCCAACACTGAAGCTTTCTTT
CASQLVTISNTEAFF
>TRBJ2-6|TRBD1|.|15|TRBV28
TGTGCCAGCAGTTCCCCCAGACAGGGCGTCAACGTCCTGACTTTC
CASSSPRQGVNVLTF
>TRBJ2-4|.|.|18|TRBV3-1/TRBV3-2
TGTGCCAGCAGCAAGGAATATCCCACTTGCAAAGAAAAAAACATTCAGTACTTC
CASSKEYPTCKEKNIQYF
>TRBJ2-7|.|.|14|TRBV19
TGTGCCAGTAACAGACAGCTCACCTCTACCGAGCAGTACTTC
CASNRQLTSTEQYF
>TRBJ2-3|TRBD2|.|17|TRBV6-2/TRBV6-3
TGTGCCAGCAGTTATCTTTCGGGACTAGCGGGGGAAGATACGCAGTATTTT
CASSYLSGLAGEDTQYF
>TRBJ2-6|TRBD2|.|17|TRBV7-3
TGTGCCAGCAGCTCGGGACTAGCGAGGAATGGGGCCAACGTCCTGACTTTC
CASSSGLARNGANVLTF
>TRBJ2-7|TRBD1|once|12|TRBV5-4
TGTGCCAGCAGCCCAGGGGGCGCGGAGCAGTACTTC
CASSPGGAEQYF
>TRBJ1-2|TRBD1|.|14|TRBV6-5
TGTGCCAGCAGACTCGGGACAGGGACCTATGGCTACACCTTC
CASRLGTGTYGYTF
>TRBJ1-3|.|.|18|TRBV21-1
TGTGCCAGCAGCAAAGACGTGCCAGACACCAGACCTGGAAACACCATATATTTT
CASSKDVPDTRPGNTIYF
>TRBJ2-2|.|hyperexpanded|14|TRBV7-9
TGTGCCAGCTTAGCGGATCCGGGCACCGGGGAGCTGTTTTTT
CASLADPGTGELFF
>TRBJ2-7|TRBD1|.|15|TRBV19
TGTGCCAGTACCGCATCGACAGGGGGCTCCTACGAGCAGTACTTC
CASTASTGGSYEQYF
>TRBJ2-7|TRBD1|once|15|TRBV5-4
TGTGCCAGCAGCCGGGGACAGGGACGTTTATACGAGCAGTACTTC
CASSRGQGRLYEQYF
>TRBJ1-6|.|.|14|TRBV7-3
TGTGCCAGCAGCGACAGCTATTTTGGGTCACTCCTCCACTTT
CASSDSYFGSLLHF
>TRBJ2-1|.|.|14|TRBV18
TGTGCCAGCTCACCGCCATTTTCCTACAATGAGCAGTTCTTC
CASSPPFSYNEQFF
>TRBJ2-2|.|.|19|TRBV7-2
TGTGCCAGCAGCTTAGCGGGGGGATTCGGACAGCCGAACACCGGGGAGCTGTTTTTT
CASSLAGGFGQPNTGELFF
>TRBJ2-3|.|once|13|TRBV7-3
TGTGCCAGCAGCTTGGAGCAGTATCGGACGCAGTATTTT
CASSLEQYRTQYF
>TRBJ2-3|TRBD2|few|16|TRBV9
TGTGCCAGCAGCTCTCAGCGGGGGGGCGTCACAGATACGCAGTATTTT
CASSSQRGGVTDTQYF
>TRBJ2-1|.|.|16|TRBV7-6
TGTGCCAGCAGCTTAGCGGCCCGGGGACCTTTCAATGAGCAGTTCTTC
CASSLAARGPFNEQFF
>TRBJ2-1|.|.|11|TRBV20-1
TGCAGTGCTAGGTACTACAATGAGCAGTTCTTC
CSARYYNEQFF
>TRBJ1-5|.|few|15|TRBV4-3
TGCGCCAGCAGCCAAGACCGCCAGTACAATCAGCCCCAGCATTTT
CASSQDRQYNQPQHF
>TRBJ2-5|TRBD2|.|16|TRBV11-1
TGTGCCAGCAGCTTGTCGCTAGCGGGGGGTCAAGAGACCCAGTACTTC
CASSLSLAGGQETQYF
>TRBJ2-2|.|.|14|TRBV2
TGTGCCAGCGGACACTCCCGGGGCACCGGGGAGCTGTTTTTT
CASGHSRGTGELFF
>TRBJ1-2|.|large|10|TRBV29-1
TGCAGCGTCGCGTACTATGGCTACACCTTC
CSVAYYGYTF
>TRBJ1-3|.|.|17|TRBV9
TGTGCCAGCAGCGTAGGGGGGGGCCGGAGCTCTGGAAACACCATATATTTT
CASSVGGGRSSGNTIYF
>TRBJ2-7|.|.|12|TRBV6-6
TGTGCCAGCGGATCCGGGACACCGAACCCCGACTTC
CASGSGTPNPDF
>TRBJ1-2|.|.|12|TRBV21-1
TGTGCCAGCGTCGAACAGAGGTCCGGCTACACCTTC
CASVEQRSGYTF
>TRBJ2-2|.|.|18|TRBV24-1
TGTGCCACCAGTGATTTGCTCGGGAACAGGGATGGCACCGGGGAGCTGTTTTTT
CATSDLLGNRDGTGELFF
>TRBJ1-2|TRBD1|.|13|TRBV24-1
TGTGCCACCAGTGTCAGGGGGCGAGTTGGCTACACCTTC
CATSVRGRVGYTF
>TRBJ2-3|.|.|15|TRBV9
TGTGCCAGCAGCTTCGAGACAGGTAGCACAGATACGCAGTATTTT
CASSFETGSTDTQYF
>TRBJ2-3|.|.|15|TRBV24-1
TGTGCCACCAGTGATAGGGGGGCTCCCACAGATACGCAGTATTTT
CATSDRGAPTDTQYF
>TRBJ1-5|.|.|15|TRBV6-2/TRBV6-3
TGTGCCAGCAGTTACGTAGACCCTTTTAATCAGCCCCAGCATTTT
CASSYVDPFNQPQHF
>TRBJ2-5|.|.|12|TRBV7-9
TGTGCCAGCAGCCAGAACCAAGAGACCCAGTACTTC
CASSQNQETQYF
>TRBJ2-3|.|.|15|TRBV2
TGTGCCACCACCAGGGCGGGGTTCAGCACAGATACGCAGTATTTT
CATTRAGFSTDTQYF